Shown below are 24 T cell receptor beta chains from a single sample sequenced in a study of Graves' ophthalmopathy and Graves' hyperthyroidism. The study amplified TCR beta CDR3 regions using RNA transcripts. First-round RT-PCR used HTBI primers; second-round multiplex PCR followed. MiXCR, applied by TCRdb to the multiplex PCR reads, yields one record per CDR3 protein. The table has approximately 700,000 distinct CDR3 sequences, about two fifths seen once. Specimen: peripheral blood. The receptors derive from an adult man with Graves' ophthalmopathy.

The J gene is TRBJ1-2, the V gene TRBV15; the D is unclear. Germline loops: CDR1 LNHNV, CDR2 YYDKDF (reference sequence). Trimming took off 5 bases at V and 7 bases at J, with 11 bases between the two ends. This CDR3 is built from 12 residues. The chain's CDR3 is CATSQDSAGYTF. CDR3 nucleotides: TGTGCCACCAGCCAAGATTCAGCTGGCTACACCTTC. The full variable domain, completed using reference TRBV15 and TRBJ1-2, is DAMVIQNPRYQVTQFGKPVTLSCSQTLNHNVMYWYQQKSSQAPKLLFHYYDKDFNNEADTPDNFQSRRPNTSFCFLDIRSPGLGDTAMYLCATSQDSAGYTFGSGTRLTVV.

At least ten counts were recorded for this clonotype. The J gene is TRBJ1-4, the V gene TRBV12-3 or TRBV12-4; no clear D. V was pared by 6 bases and J by 8 bases, with 19 bases between. The CDR3 is 15 amino acids. The CDR3 region has the DNA TGTGCCAGCAGGTTTTGGGATAGAAGCGGGGAAAAACTGTTTTTT. Protein sequence: CASRFWDRSGEKLFF.

The CDR3 spells CASSPSLAGGRDTQYF. The CDR3, as DNA: TGTGCCAGCAGCCCCTCCTTAGCGGGAGGGCGAGATACGCAGTATTTT. This chain connects TRBV7-2 to TRBJ2-3, with 11 positions matching TRBD2. CDR1 and CDR2 from the germline V gene are SGHTA and FQGNSA. Unmatched junction bases numbered 9, after V lost 5 bases and J lost 5 bases. There are 16 residues in the CDR3.

V usage is TRBV6-2 or TRBV6-3 and J usage is TRBJ2-6; D is ambiguous. The germline V gene encodes CDR1 MNHEY and CDR2 SVGEGT. The CDR3 loop spans 13 amino acids. V lost 10 bases and J lost 1, with 8 bases in between. CDR3 sequence (DNA): TGTGCCACCCGGTGGTCTGGGGCCAACGTCCTGACTTTC. It translates to CATRWSGANVLTF.

This clonotype was recorded many times. The gene calls are TRBV10-3 and TRBJ1-3, with D uncertain. This CDR3 is 13 amino acids long. Germline assignment: CDR1 ENHRY and CDR2 SYGVKD. Trimming cost V 11 bases and J 0 bases, with 11 bases left between them. CDR3 loop: CASTVASGNTIYF. For the CDR3, the DNA is TGTGCCTCGACGGTGGCCTCTGGAAACACCATATATTTT.

This clonotype was observed a few times. The rearrangement joins TRBV24-1 to TRBJ2-2; 8 bases match TRBD1. CDR1 KGHDR and CDR2 SFDVKD come from the germline V gene. The CDR3 consists of 18 residues. V gave up 2 bases and J gave up 4 bases; unmatched junction bases: 11. Written as DNA, the CDR3 is TGTGCCACCAGTGATTCCCTACTGGCGACAGGGGCCACCGGGGAGCTGTTTTTT. This codes for CATSDSLLATGATGELFF.

The chain joins TRBV9 to TRBJ2-5, with 8 bases aligning to TRBD1. This CDR3 region has 15 residues. CDR1 and CDR2 from the germline V gene are SGDLS and YYNGEE. Unmatched junction bases numbered 2, after V lost 0 bases and J lost 1 base. The CDR3 nucleotides are TGTGCCAGCAGCGTAGAGGGACAGGCCCAAGAGACCCAGTACTTC. The encoded protein is CASSVEGQAQETQYF.

The chain uses TRBV7-9 and TRBJ1-5; TRBD1 matches at 8 bases. The germline CDR1 and CDR2 sequences are SEHNR and FQNEAQ (reference sequence). The ends lost 5 bases at V and 7 bases at J; junction bases unmatched: 13. The CDR3 loop spans 16 amino acids. The CDR3 region is CASSSRTGLMIQPQHF. CDR3 DNA sequence: TGTGCCAGCAGCAGCAGGACAGGGCTGATGATCCAGCCCCAGCATTTT.

Concerning this clonotype: One end of the junction is discordant with germline, which a read error may explain. The V gene is TRBV10-3, the J gene TRBJ1-1, with a tentative D call TRBD1 (6 bases). Germline V gene sequence: CDR1 ENHRY, CDR2 SYGVKD. The CDR3 consists of 12 residues. The CDR3 reads CASSPRTVKAFF. CDR3 coding DNA: TGTGCCAGCAGTCCGCGGACAGTAAAAGCTTTCTTT.

At least ten counts were recorded for this clonotype. The rearrangement uses TRBV19 and TRBJ1-1, with TRBD1 matching 9 bases. Germline values: CDR1 LNHDA, CDR2 SQIVND (reference sequence). J gave up 5 bases and V 3 bases, and 4 bases lay outside the gene matches. The CDR3 has 14 residues. The DNA for the CDR3 is TGTGCCAGTAGTATGACAGGGGGTTATACTGAAGCTTTCTTT. It is translated as CASSMTGGYTEAFF.

This clonotype was observed at least ten times. The CDR3 here is CASSLKVYTEAFF. The CDR3 coding sequence is TGTGCCAGCAGTTTGAAGGTATACACTGAAGCTTTCTTT. The chain is built from TRBV12-3 or TRBV12-4 and TRBJ1-1; the D is unclear. The ends were cut back, 3 bases at V and 3 bases at J, with 8 bases in the middle. CDR3 length equals 13 residues.

The chain joins TRBV29-1 to TRBJ2-5; D unclear. Trimming left V 8 bases short and J 3 bases short, with 10 bases between. CDR3 size: 11 residues. Germline CDR1 and CDR2: SQVTM and ANQGSEA. The CDR3 sequence: CSPVWEETQYF. In nucleotides, the CDR3 is TGCAGCCCTGTCTGGGAAGAGACCCAGTACTTC.

In the case of this clonotype: A much more abundant neighbour one base away suggests this may be a read error. The V gene is TRBV5-5, the J gene TRBJ1-1, with no clear D. The CDR3 totals 16 residues. V was pared by 4 bases and J by 1 base, with 17 bases between. The germline V gene has CDR1 SGHKS and CDR2 YYEKEE (reference sequence). The chain's CDR3 is CASSLDPTGPNTEAFF. The CDR3 coding sequence is TGTGCCAGCAGCCTAGACCCAACCGGGCCGAACACTGAAGCTTTCTTT.

Only one count was recorded for this clonotype. The CDR3 nucleotides are TGTGCCAGACAGGTTGCGGGGGGTAATGAAAAACTGTTTTTT. Protein sequence: CARQVAGGNEKLFF. The chain employs TRBV2 and TRBJ1-4; maybe TRBD1 (5 bases). The CDR3 length is 14 residues. Germline values: CDR1 SNHLY, CDR2 FYNNEI. Between the trimmed V and J ends, which lost 9 bases and 4 bases, there was a span of 15 bases.

In its sample, this clonotype was seen many times. V and J are TRBV29-1 and TRBJ2-7, with no clear D. Germline CDR1 reads SQVTM; CDR2 reads ANQGSEA. V lost 1 base and J 8 bases, leaving 9 bases between the germline ends. The CDR3 consists of 11 residues. The CDR3 sequence: CSVEVGLKQYF. CDR3 bases: TGCAGCGTTGAAGTTGGTCTCAAGCAGTACTTC.

V and J are TRBV20-1 and TRBJ2-3; the D gene is possibly TRBD1 (6 bases). CDR3 size: 14 residues. Between the trimmed V and J ends, which lost 3 bases and 2 bases, there was a span of 12 bases. CDR1 is DFQATT and CDR2 is SNEGSKA in the germline V gene (reference sequence). The chain's CDR3 is CSASSGQTTDTQYF. DNA for the CDR3: TGCAGTGCTAGTTCCGGACAGACCACAGATACGCAGTATTTT.

There are many counts of this clonotype. V and J are TRBV11-1 and TRBJ1-4, with unresolved D. From germline, CDR1 is SGHAT and CDR2 FQDESV (reference sequence). V lost 6 bases and J 4 bases, leaving 15 bases between the germline ends. CDR3 length equals 15 residues. Here the CDR3 reads CASSQRSGSNEKLFF. The CDR3 DNA is TGTGCCAGCAGTCAGCGGTCGGGAAGTAATGAAAAACTGTTTTTT.

Comment on this clonotype: One junction end disagrees with the germline gene, perhaps due to a read error. CDR3 protein: CSVKGGESLTEALF. In nucleotides, the CDR3 is TGCAGCGTTAAAGGGGGCGAAAGCCTCACTGAAGCTCTCTTT. J is TRBJ1-1 and V is TRBV29-1, with 7 bases fitting TRBD1. The germline gives CDR1 SQVTM, CDR2 ANQGSEA. The CDR3 runs to 14 residues.

The chain uses TRBV2 and TRBJ1-5; the D gene is possibly TRBD1 (5 bases). Trimming cost V 6 bases and J 8 bases, with 14 bases left between them. Looked up from germline, CDR1 is SNHLY and CDR2 is FYNNEI. This CDR3 is built from 13 residues. CDR3 nucleotides: TGTGCCAGCAGCGGGTCAGGGTTCAAGCCCCAGCATTTT. Its translation: CASSGSGFKPQHF.

This clonotype was detected a few times. This chain links TRBV14 with TRBJ1-1; D is possibly TRBD1 (5 bases). CDR1 is SGHDN, CDR2 FVKESK, per germline. The CDR3 consists of 13 residues. The V end was cut by 4 bases, the J end by 4 bases, with 10 bases between. In DNA, the CDR3 is TGTGCCAGCAGCCCCCGGGGGGTCACTGAAGCTTTCTTT. Protein sequence: CASSPRGVTEAFF.

The genes are TRBV7-2 and TRBJ2-3; TRBD2 matches at 12 bases. This CDR3 contains 16 residues. After removal of 8 bases from V and 3 bases from J, the junction contained 9 bases not matched to a gene. Germline V CDR1 and CDR2: SGHTA, FQGNSA. CDR3 in amino acids: CASYTSGRTNTDTQYF. Here the CDR3 DNA reads TGTGCCAGCTACACTAGCGGGAGGACTAATACAGATACGCAGTATTTT.

This clonotype was seen repeatedly, ten times or more. The rearrangement links TRBV20-1 to TRBJ1-1; unclear D gene. Trimming removed 0 bases at V and 1 base at J, with 9 bases between. CDR3 length: 14 amino acids. Germline CDR1 DFQATT, CDR2 SNEGSKA (reference sequence). The CDR3 DNA sequence: TGCAGTGCTAGAGATCCAGGAGGGAACACTGAAGCTTTCTTT. Protein sequence: CSARDPGGNTEAFF.

The gene calls are TRBV6-5 and TRBJ1-4, with D perhaps matching TRBD1 (5 bases). The CDR3 is made up of 14 amino acids. Trimming took 8 bases from V and 8 from J, leaving 18 bases between them. Germline V lookup: CDR1 MNHEY, CDR2 SVGAGI. In nucleotides, the CDR3 is TGTGCCAGCGCCCGGGACCGCTTTGGGGAAAAACTGTTTTTT. Its translation is CASARDRFGEKLFF.

This clonotype was picked up many times. The rearrangement links TRBV7-2 to TRBJ2-7, with D perhaps matching TRBD1 or TRBD2 (5 bases each). V dropped 2 bases and J dropped 1 base, with 12 bases sitting between them. Germline CDR1 reads SGHTA; CDR2 reads FQGNSA. CDR3 length: 15 residues. CDR3 sequence: CASSLRVGGSYEQYF. The CDR3 bases are TGTGCCAGCAGCTTACGAGTTGGGGGTTCCTACGAGCAGTACTTC.